This T cell receptor (beta chain) appears in the sequencing data of a study of human T cells and chemical hapten exposure (dated by TCRdb to the early 2020s). Regarding the study in general: For sensitization, 2% DPC in acetone was applied to a roughly 2 cm by roughly 2 cm area of upper inner arm skin. Weekly therapeutic DPC doses were additionally applied to the scalp of patients throughout the approximately 24-week study period. Patch testing on the upper back used Finn chambers containing 0.01% DPC, with scoring done after 6 days according to International Contact Dermatitis Research Group standards. Alopecia areata with under or over 50% scalp involvement, alopecia totalis and alopecia universalis were represented in the patient cohort, which was mostly female. Libraries were pooled for sequencing, and per-sample TCR yields varied mainly because of small differences in library volumes within the pool. This study followed changes in the peripheral blood TCR repertoire in vivo during primary and secondary sensitization of alopecia patients to the hapten diphenylcyclopropenone (DPC). Blood was sampled from patients pre-sensitization (week 0) and at 2, 6 and about 24 weeks after DPC sensitization. Blood for TCR sequencing was provided by twenty-nine alopecia patients at one to four time points (pre-sensitization, 2, 6 and 24 weeks). General findings and caveats noted by the study authors: Patch test score correlated positively with the number of PT1 expanded TCRs, reaching significance at thresholds 8, 16 and 32 but not at 4. Compared with pre-sensitization or healthy control sets, expanded TCRs formed significantly more large CDR3 similarity clusters, which is consistent with antigen-driven responses. Because all patients had alopecia, a presumed autoimmune disease, the immune response of the patients might differ from that of healthy individuals. After repeated subsampling, the strength of the expansion versus patch-test correlation and the threshold at which it became significant changed. DPC sensitization did not change how many TCRs were above 1 in 1000 frequency, and no evidence was found of alterations in global repertoire structure.

The junction shows trimming of 3 bases on V and 11 bases on J, and the gene matches do not reach 9 bases of it. From the cysteine through the phenylalanine, the CDR3 covers 14 amino acids. CDR3 DNA is the only sequence kept; it has 42 bases, read in frame from the first base. The library relied on RACE. The sequencer was a NextSeq 500. During library preparation, unique molecular identifiers were attached to individual cDNA molecules so that TCRs could be counted quantitatively and reproducibly. Each blood RNA sample was used to sequence both TCR alpha and TCR beta chains. Turning to the authors' computational methods: Samples had a median of about 96,000 TCRs, with a range from roughly 23,224 to 750,000. V, J and CDR3 annotation of the TCR reads was carried out using the Decombinator software suite. For PS versus PT1 abundance plots, all samples were subsampled to the same number of TCRs (28,000). Expanded TCRs were defined as absent before sensitization and observed at least eight times at the 2-week time point. The raw public data were reprocessed by TCRdb itself: fastp quality trimming at Q25, MiXCR clonotype calling, in-frame beta chains only. When rows share a CDR3 protein, they turn into one entry using the most common DNA and genes. None of the V and J calls come from the authors' own analysis; TCRdb made them. This sample comprises tens of thousands of distinct CDR3 sequences, 10% of them detected only once. Clones ranked in the top ten supply around 5% of the sample.

Interpreted using the paper, the time point label stands for: patch test 2, 6 weeks after DPC sensitization. The treatment or condition label here, explained by the study, means: therapeutic diphenylcyclopropenone sensitization with weekly scalp DPC. At every patch-test visit, the blood draw took place before the patch test was put on. Patients were eligible if aged 18 to 70, diagnosed with alopecia and judged suitable for DPC therapy, and pregnant patients were excluded. Total RNA was isolated from unfractionated whole blood collected in Tempus Blood RNA tubes. This clonotype was observed a few times. Its antigen has not been determined. The input lacks base qualities; no much larger clone sits a single base away.

The source material was whole blood, sampled in connection with sensitization to the hapten diphenylcyclopropenone (DPC). The V gene is TRBV12-3 or TRBV12-4 and the J gene is TRBJ1-4; TRBD1 aligns with 7 central bases. This TCR was recovered from a woman between 45 and 60 years old with alopecia areata. Some clones in this sample may be carry-over from other donors' samples. The CDR3 region reads CASSFGDRVNKLFF. Here is the DNA: TGTGCCAGCAGTTTCGGAGACAGGGTTAACAAACTGTTTTTT.